A single sample gave rise to the 8 T cell receptor beta chains below, sequenced in a study of Ad26.COV2.S vaccination and SARS-CoV-2 variants (dated by TCRdb to the early 2020s). This specimen's treatment or condition label, interpreted: roughly 20 received Ad26.COV2.S at low or high dose, single or two shots; about 5 received placebo; per-sample allocation not given. Repertoires of vaccine and placebo recipients were sequenced from samples collected on day 63 after the first injection. Receptors were amplified or captured by the immunoSEQ multiplex PCR assay. As stored in TCRdb, this immuneACCESS dataset retains in-frame rearrangements with V and J assigned. A fraction of the clones does not appear; measured against another copy, unresolved V genes explain less than half of the discrepancy, and the remainder lacks a known reason. The sample yields over 400,000 clones; 92% were counted once. The ten biggest clones cover around 1.8% of the sample.

The sample was peripheral blood, taken in a trial of Ad26.COV2.S vaccine versus placebo. These receptors were taken from a person aged 18-65 years who received the Ad26.COV2.S COVID-19 vaccine or a placebo.

A single count supports this clone. The rearrangement uses TRBV25-1 and TRBJ2-3, with a possible D match to TRBD2 (7 bases). The CDR3 contains 16 residues. Trimming removed 6 bases from V and 6 bases from J, with 22 bases in between. The V gene's germline CDR1 is MGHDK and CDR2 SYGVNS. In DNA, the CDR3 is TGTGCCAGCAGCCCACTGGGGGGGGCCCGCCGCGATACGCAGTATTTT. Protein product: CASSPLGGARRDTQYF.

The J gene is TRBJ2-1, the V gene TRBV5-1; 7 nucleotides agree with TRBD2. Germline values: CDR1 SGHRS, CDR2 YFSETQ. V lost 6 bases and J lost 9; bases outside the gene matches: 12. This CDR3 spans 14 amino acids. The CDR3 sequence is CASIPFIGGGEQFF. The CDR3 DNA follows: TGCGCCAGCATCCCCTTCATAGGCGGGGGTGAGCAGTTCTTC.

This chain connects TRBV6-2 or TRBV6-3 to TRBJ1-2; no firm D call. The ends were cut back, 2 bases at V and 1 base at J, with 5 bases in the middle. The germline CDR1 and CDR2 sequences are MNHEY and SVGEGT. CDR3 size: 13 residues. The CDR3 loop reads CASSYGDNYGYTF. The CDR3 DNA sequence: TGTGCCAGCAGTTACGGGGATAACTATGGCTACACCTTC.

This sequence joins TRBV7-2 and TRBJ1-4, with D perhaps TRBD1 (5 bases). With 1 base removed from V and 2 bases from J, the gap between germline ends came to 8 bases. This CDR3 spans 15 amino acids. The germline V gene encodes CDR1 SGHTA and CDR2 FQGNSA. CDR3 coding DNA: TGTGCCAGCAGCTTAGAGAAGGGGACTAATGAAAAACTGTTTTTT. Translation: CASSLEKGTNEKLFF.

The CDR3 region has the DNA TGTGCCAGCAGCTTAGCGAGTCAGTGGAGAGAAGCTTTCTTT. It specifies CASSLASQWREAFF. This chain joins TRBV7-2 and TRBJ1-1; D is undetermined. The CDR3 loop spans 14 amino acids. V lost 0 bases and J lost 8, with 13 bases in between. Germline V gives CDR1 SGHTA, CDR2 FQGNSA.

The chain employs TRBV5-6 and TRBJ2-7; TRBD1 agrees at 9 bases. V lost 4 bases and J lost 5; bases outside the gene matches: 10. Germline V gene sequence: CDR1 SGHDT, CDR2 YYEEEE. CDR3 size: 15 residues. CDR3 sequence: CASSPDRGIYDEQYF. In nucleotides, the CDR3 is TGTGCCAGCAGCCCGGACAGGGGAATATACGACGAGCAGTACTTC.

J is TRBJ2-7 and V is TRBV19; D is tentatively TRBD1 or TRBD2 (5 bases each). CDR3 length: 15 residues. Trimming stripped 6 bases from V and 4 bases from J, with 19 bases between. Germline CDR1 and CDR2: LNHDA and SQIVND (reference sequence). The CDR3, as DNA: TGTGCCAGTAGCCTAGGCGTTGGGACGAATTACGAGCAGTACTTC. Translated, it gives CASSLGVGTNYEQYF.

The V call is TRBV5-1, the J call TRBJ1-1; no firm D call. The CDR3 has 13 residues. V was shortened by 0 bases and J by 1 base, with 4 bases between the two germline ends. CDR1 is SGHRS and CDR2 is YFSETQ in the germline V gene. CDR3 nucleotides: TGCGCCAGCAGCTTGGGGGCGAACACTGAAGCTTTCTTT. It translates to CASSLGANTEAFF.